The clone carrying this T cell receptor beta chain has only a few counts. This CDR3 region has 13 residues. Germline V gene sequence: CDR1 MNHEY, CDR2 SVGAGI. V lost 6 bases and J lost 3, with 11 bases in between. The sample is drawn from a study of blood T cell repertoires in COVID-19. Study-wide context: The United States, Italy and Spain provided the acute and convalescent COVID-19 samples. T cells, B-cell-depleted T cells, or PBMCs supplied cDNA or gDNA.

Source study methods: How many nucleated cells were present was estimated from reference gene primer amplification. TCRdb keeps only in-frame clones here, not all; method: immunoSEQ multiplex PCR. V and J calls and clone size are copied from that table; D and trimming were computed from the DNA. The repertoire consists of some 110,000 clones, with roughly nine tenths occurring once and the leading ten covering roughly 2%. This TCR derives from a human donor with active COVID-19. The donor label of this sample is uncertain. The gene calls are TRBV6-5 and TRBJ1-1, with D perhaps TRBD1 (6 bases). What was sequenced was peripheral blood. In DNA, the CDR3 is TGTGCCAGCAGCCGATACAGGGACACTGAAGCTTTCTTT. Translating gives CASSRYRDTEAFF.